This T cell receptor beta chain was captured by sequencing in a study of human T cells and chemical hapten exposure. Study details: A 2 cm by 2 cm inner upper arm patch received 2% DPC for sensitization.

Time point reported: patch test 1, 2 weeks after DPC sensitization. The treatment was: therapeutic diphenylcyclopropenone sensitization with weekly scalp DPC. Blood draws came before every patch-test application. The sample holds a few counts of this clonotype. Its antigen is undetermined. It was the library that attached unique molecular identifiers to individual cDNA molecules. Via MiXCR, TCRdb re-called the RACE reads, giving one row per CDR3 protein. The repertoire holds over 85,000 distinct CDR3 sequences, around 12% seen once, with over 2% in the top ten. The CDR3 is 12 residues long. The V gene lost 2 bases and the J gene lost 5 bases, with 7 bases spanning the gap. Germline-derived CDR1 and CDR2 are SGHNT and YYREEE (reference sequence). Study-wide results and caveats: Correlating positively with patch test score were the PT1 expanded TCR counts.

The sequences come from whole blood, collected in connection with sensitization to the hapten diphenylcyclopropenone (DPC). This clonotype was sampled from a woman aged 40 to 55 with alopecia areata. Some clones in this sample may be carry-over from other donors' samples. The genes are TRBV5-4 and TRBJ2-5, with D unresolved. The CDR3 protein is CASSFWSETQYF. The CDR3 coding sequence is TGTGCCAGCAGCTTTTGGAGTGAGACCCAGTACTTC. The full variable domain, completed using reference TRBV5-4 and TRBJ2-5, is ETGVTQSPTHLIKTRGQQVTLRCSSQSGHNTVSWYQQALGQGPQFIFQYYREEENGRGNFPPRFSGLQFPNYSSELNVNALELDDSALYLCASSFWSETQYFGPGTRLLVL.